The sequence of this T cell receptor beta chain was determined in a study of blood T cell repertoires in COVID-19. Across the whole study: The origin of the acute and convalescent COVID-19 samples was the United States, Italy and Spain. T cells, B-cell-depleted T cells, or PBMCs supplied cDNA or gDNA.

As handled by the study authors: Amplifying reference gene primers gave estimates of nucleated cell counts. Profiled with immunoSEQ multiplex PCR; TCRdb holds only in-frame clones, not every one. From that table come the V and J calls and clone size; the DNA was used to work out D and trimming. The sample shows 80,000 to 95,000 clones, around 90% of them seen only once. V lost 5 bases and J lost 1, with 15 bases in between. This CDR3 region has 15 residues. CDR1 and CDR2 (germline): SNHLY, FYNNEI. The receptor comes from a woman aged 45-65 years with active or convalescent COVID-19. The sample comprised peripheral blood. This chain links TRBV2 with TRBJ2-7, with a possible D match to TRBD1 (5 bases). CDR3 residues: CASSQQGVLSYEQYF. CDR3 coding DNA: TGTGCCAGCAGTCAGCAAGGGGTATTATCCTACGAGCAGTACTTC.